This T cell receptor (beta chain) stems from a study of CD8+ T cells in alopecia areata. On this clone: The antigen is undetermined.

The V gene lost 10 bases and the J gene lost 0 bases, with 22 bases spanning the gap. This CDR3 region has 17 residues. Germline V lookup: CDR1 MGHDK, CDR2 SYGVNS. Reverse transcribed after extraction, RNA yielded cDNA as the sequencing template. TCRdb's copy holds only in-frame clones and misses some; the assay was immunoSEQ multiplex PCR. Of about 150,000 clones in the sample, more than 45% were seen once. General study findings and limits: Unlike in mice, where it was clearer, TCR sharing across patients was less clear, possibly HLA-related.

Sequences were derived from CD8+ T cells sorted from blood, sampled at week 0. V gene TRBV25-1 combines with J gene TRBJ1-3; D uncertain. The clonotype comes from a human donor with alopecia areata. This chain's CDR3 is CATHFTGGPSSGNTIYF. DNA for the CDR3: TGTGCCACCCATTTTACTGGAGGGCCGAGCTCTGGAAACACCATATATTTT.